This T cell receptor (beta chain) appears in the sequencing data of a study of blood T cells in healthy people across ages. Regarding the study as a whole: Versus aged donors, long-lived donors had higher diversity and more naive CD4+ cells. Estimates of diversity drawn from one million T cells were considered underestimates.

To note about this clonotype: The antigen is undetermined.

Combining a sample-barcoded 5' primer with a J-beta primer mix, a second PCR ran for 7 to 11 cycles. TCRdb recomputed calls from the 5' RACE reads with MiXCR, one row per CDR3 protein. This table has 1.5 million to 1.9 million distinct CDR3 sequences, 40% to 45% appearing once. The germline gives CDR1 SGDLS, CDR2 YYNGEE. Trimming took 0 bases from V and 5 from J, leaving 6 bases between them. The CDR3 is 13 residues long. PBMCs were isolated at a quantity of at least 6 million per sample. Extracted total RNA amounted to at least 5.5 micrograms for each sample. The sequence came from a young woman in good health. V and J are TRBV9 and TRBJ1-5; D ambiguous. Sequencing input: blood. The CDR3 bases are TGTGCCAGCAGCGTAGATACTGATCAGCCCCAGCATTTT. Protein product: CASSVDTDQPQHF. Filled out from reference TRBV9 and TRBJ1-5, the complete variable domain reads DSGVTQTPKHLITATGQRVTLRCSPRSGDLSVYWYQQSLDQGLQFLIQYYNGEERAKGNILERFSAQQFPDLHSELNLSSLELGDSALYFCASSVDTDQPQHFGDGTRLSIL.